The T cell receptor (beta chain) under discussion was sequenced for a study of tumor T cells in aggressive B-cell lymphoma. TCRdb keeps only in-frame clones here, not all; method: immunoSEQ multiplex PCR. The profile shows some 7,000 clones, approximately 88% of them singletons. Trimming cost V 5 bases and J 6 bases; bases outside gene matches: 6. In germline, CDR1 is SGHTA, CDR2 FQGTGA. The CDR3 sequence is 14 residues long. The chain joins TRBV7-3 to TRBJ1-1; 10 bases map to TRBD1. Sample: tumor tissue. The sequence was obtained from an adult with diffuse large B cell lymphoma. Some clones in this sample may be carry-over from other donors' samples. CDR3 region: CASSPGQGTSEAFF. The CDR3 DNA follows: TGTGCCAGCAGCCCGGGACAGGGGACCTCTGAAGCTTTCTTT.